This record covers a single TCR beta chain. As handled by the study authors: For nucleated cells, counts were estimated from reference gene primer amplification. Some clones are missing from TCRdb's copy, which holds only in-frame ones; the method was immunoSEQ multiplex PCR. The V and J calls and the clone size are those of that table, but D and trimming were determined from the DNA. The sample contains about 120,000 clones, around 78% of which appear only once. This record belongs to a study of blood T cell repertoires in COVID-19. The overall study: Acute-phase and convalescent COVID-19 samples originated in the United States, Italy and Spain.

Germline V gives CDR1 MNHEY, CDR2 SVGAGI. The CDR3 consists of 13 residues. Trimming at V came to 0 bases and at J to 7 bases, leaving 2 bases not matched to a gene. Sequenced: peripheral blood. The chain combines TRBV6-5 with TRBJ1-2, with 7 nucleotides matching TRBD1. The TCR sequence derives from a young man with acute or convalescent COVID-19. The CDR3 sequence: CASSYSQGTGYTF. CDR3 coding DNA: TGTGCCAGCAGTTACTCACAGGGGACTGGCTACACCTTC.